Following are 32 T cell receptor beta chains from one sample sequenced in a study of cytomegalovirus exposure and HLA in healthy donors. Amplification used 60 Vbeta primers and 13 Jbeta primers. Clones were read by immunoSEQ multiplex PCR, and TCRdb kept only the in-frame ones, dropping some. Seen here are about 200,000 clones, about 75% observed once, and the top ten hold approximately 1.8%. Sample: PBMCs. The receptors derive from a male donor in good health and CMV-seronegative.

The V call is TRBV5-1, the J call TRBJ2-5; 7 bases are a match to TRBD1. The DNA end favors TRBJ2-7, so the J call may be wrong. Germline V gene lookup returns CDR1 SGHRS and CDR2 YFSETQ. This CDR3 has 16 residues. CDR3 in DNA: TGCGCCAGCAGCTTGGCCTCGACAGGGAGTTACAACGAGCAGTACTTC. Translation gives CASSLASTGSYNEQYF.

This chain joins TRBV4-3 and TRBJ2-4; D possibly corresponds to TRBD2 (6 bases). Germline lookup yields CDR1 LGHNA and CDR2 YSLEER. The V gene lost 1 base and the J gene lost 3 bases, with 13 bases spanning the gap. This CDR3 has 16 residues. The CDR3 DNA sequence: TGCGCCAGCAGCCAAGGGGCGCGGGGAAGCAAAAACATTCAGTACTTC. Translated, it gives CASSQGARGSKNIQYF.

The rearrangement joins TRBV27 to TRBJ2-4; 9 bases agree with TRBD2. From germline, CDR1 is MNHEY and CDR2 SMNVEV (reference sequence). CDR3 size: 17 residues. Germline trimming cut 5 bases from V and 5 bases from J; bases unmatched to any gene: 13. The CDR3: CASSNDYGTSYQNIQYF. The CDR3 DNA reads TGTGCCAGCAGTAACGACTATGGGACTAGCTATCAAAACATTCAGTACTTC.

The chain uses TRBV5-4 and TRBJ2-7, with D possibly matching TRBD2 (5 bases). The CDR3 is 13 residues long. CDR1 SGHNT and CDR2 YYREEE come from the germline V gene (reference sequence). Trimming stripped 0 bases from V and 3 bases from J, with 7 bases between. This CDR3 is CASSLEGVYEQYF. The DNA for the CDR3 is TGTGCCAGCAGCTTGGAGGGAGTCTACGAGCAGTACTTC.

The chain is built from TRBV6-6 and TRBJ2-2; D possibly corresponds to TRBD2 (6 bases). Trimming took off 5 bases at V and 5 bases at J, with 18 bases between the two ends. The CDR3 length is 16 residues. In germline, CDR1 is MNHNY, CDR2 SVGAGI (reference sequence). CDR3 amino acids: CASSPPGAGKTGELFF. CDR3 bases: TGTGCCAGCAGTCCTCCGGGCGCGGGAAAAACCGGGGAGCTGTTTTTT.

The CDR3 DNA follows: TGTGCCAGCAGCCAAGACGGGCAGGGGCAAGAGACCCAGTACTTC. This sequence encodes CASSQDGQGQETQYF. V and J are TRBV4-2 and TRBJ2-5; tentatively, D is TRBD1 (6 bases). From germline, CDR1 is LGHNA and CDR2 YNFKEQ. The CDR3 contains 15 residues. V was pared by 0 bases and J by 2 bases, with 10 bases between.

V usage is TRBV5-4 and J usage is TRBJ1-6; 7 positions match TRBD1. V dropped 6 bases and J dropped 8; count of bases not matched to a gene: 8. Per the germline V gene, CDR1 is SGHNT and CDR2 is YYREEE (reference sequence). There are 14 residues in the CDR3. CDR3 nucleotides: TGTGCCAGCACACCGGACAGGATTGATTCACCCCTCCACTTT. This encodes CASTPDRIDSPLHF.

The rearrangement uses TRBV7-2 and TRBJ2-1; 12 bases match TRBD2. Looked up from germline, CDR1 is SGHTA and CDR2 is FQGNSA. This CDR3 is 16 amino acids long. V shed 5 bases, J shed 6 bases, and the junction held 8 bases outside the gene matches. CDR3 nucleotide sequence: TGTGCCAGCAGCCCCCAGACTAGCGGGAGAGGCAATGAGCAGTTCTTC. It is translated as CASSPQTSGRGNEQFF.

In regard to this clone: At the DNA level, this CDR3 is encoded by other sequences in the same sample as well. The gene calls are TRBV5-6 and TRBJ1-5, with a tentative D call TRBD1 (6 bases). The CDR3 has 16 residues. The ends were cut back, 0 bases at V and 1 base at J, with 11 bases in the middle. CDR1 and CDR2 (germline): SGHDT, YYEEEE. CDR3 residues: CASSLGAGASNQPQHF. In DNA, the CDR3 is TGTGCCAGCAGCTTGGGGGCAGGGGCGAGCAATCAGCCCCAGCATTTT.

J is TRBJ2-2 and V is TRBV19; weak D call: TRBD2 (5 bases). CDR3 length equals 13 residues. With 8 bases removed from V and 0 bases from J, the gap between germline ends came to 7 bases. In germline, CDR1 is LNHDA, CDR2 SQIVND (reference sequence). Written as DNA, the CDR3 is TGTGCCAGTGCCGGGGCGAACACCGGGGAGCTGTTTTTT. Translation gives CASAGANTGELFF.

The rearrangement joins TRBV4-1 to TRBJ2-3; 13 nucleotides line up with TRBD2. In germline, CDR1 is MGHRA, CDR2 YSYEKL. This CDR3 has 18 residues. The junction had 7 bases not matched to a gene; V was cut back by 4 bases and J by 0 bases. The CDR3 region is CASSRRLAGGSSTDTQYF. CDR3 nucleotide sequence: TGCGCCAGCAGCCGACGACTAGCGGGGGGCTCTAGCACAGATACGCAGTATTTT.

The CDR3 DNA is TGCGCCAGCAGCCTATTGGGACAGAGGAACACTGAAGCTTTCTTT. It encodes CASSLLGQRNTEAFF. This rearrangement joins TRBV4-3 to TRBJ1-1; 7 bases align to TRBD1. The CDR3 spans 15 residues. In germline, CDR1 is LGHNA, CDR2 YSLEER. V lost 4 bases to trimming and J lost 1 base; unmatched junction nucleotides: 6.

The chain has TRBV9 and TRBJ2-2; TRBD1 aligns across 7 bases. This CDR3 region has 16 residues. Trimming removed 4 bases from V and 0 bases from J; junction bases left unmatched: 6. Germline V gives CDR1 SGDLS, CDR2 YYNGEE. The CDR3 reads CASSPRGSANTGELFF. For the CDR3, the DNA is TGTGCCAGCAGCCCCAGGGGGAGCGCGAACACCGGGGAGCTGTTTTTT.

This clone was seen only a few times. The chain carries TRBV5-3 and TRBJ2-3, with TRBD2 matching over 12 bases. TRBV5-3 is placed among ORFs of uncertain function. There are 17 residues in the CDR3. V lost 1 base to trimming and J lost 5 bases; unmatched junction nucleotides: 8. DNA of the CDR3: TGTGCCAGAAGCTTGAAGACTAGCGGGAGTGAAGAAGATACGCAGTATTTT. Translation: CARSLKTSGSEEDTQYF.

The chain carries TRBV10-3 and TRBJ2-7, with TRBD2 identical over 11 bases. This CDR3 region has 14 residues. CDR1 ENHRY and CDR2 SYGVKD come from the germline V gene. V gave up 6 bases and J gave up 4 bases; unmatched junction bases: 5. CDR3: CAIRASGRFYEQYF. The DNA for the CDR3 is TGTGCCATCAGAGCTAGCGGGAGGTTTTACGAGCAGTACTTC.

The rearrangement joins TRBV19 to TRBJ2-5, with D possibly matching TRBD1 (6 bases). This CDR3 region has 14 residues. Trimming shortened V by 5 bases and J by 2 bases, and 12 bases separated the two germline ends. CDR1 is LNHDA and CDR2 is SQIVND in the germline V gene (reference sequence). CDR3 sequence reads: CASSAGTHQETQYF. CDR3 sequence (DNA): TGTGCCAGTAGTGCCGGGACACATCAAGAGACCCAGTACTTC.

CDR3 DNA: TGTGCCAGCAGCTTATCTAGCGGGGGAAACTACGAGCAGTACTTC. Its translation is CASSLSSGGNYEQYF. The J gene is TRBJ2-7, the V gene TRBV11-1; the match to TRBD2 covers 10 bases. CDR3 length: 15 residues. V trimming: 2 bases; J trimming: 3 bases; junction bases outside the gene matches: 4. Germline V lookup: CDR1 SGHAT, CDR2 FQDESV (reference sequence).

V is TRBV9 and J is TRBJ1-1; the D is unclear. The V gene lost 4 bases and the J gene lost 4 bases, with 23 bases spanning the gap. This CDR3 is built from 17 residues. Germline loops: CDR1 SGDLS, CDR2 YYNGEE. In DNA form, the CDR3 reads TGTGCCAGCAGCTTCGGTGGCAGGATCTTCGGTGGCACTGAAGCTTTCTTT. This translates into CASSFGGRIFGGTEAFF.

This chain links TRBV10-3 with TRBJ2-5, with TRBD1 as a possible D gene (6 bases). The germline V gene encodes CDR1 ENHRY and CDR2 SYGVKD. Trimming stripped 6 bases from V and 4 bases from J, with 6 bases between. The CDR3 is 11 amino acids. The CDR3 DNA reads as TGTGCCATCAGGGGGGCAGAGACCCAGTACTTC. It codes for CAIRGAETQYF.

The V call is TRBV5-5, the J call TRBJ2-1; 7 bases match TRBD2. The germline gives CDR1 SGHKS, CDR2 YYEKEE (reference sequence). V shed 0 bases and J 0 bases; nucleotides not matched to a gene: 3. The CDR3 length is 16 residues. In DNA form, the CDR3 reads TGTGCCAGCAGCTTGGGAGGCGGGAGCTCCTACAATGAGCAGTTCTTC. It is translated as CASSLGGGSSYNEQFF.

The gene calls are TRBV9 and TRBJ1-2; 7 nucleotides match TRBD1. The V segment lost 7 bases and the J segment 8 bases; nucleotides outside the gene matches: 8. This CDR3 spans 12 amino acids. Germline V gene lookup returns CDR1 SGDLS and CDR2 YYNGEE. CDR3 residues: CASQDRTMGYTF. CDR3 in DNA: TGTGCCAGCCAGGACAGGACTATGGGCTACACCTTC.

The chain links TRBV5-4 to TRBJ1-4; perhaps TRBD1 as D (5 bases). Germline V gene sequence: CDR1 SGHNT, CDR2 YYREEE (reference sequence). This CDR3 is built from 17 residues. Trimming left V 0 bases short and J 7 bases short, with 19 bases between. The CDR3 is CASSLVGPPGSGEKLFF. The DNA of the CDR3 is TGTGCCAGCAGCTTGGTGGGGCCCCCTGGGTCAGGTGAAAAACTGTTTTTT. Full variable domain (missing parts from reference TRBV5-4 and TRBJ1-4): ETGVTQSPTHLIKTRGQQVTLRCSSQSGHNTVSWYQQALGQGPQFIFQYYREEENGRGNFPPRFSGLQFPNYSSELNVNALELDDSALYLCASSLVGPPGSGEKLFFGSGTQLSVL.

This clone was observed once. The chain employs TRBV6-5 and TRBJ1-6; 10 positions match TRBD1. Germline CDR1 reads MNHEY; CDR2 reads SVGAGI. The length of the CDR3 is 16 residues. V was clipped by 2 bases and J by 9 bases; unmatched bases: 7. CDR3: CASSYHRQGAGSPLHF. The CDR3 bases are TGTGCCAGCAGTTACCACCGACAGGGGGCTGGTTCACCCCTCCACTTT.

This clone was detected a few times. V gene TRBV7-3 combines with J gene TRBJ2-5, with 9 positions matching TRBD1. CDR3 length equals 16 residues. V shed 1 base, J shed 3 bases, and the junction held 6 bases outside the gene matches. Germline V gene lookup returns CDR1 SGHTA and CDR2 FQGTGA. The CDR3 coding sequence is TGTGCCAGCAGCTTAATATCAGGGACAGGGAAAGAGACCCAGTACTTC. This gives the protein CASSLISGTGKETQYF.

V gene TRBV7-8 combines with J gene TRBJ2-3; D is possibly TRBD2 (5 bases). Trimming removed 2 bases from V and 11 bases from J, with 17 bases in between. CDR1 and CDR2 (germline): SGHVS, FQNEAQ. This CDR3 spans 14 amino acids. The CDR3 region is CASSLLRTPQGQYF. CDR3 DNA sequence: TGTGCCAGCAGCTTATTAAGGACTCCTCAAGGGCAGTATTTT.

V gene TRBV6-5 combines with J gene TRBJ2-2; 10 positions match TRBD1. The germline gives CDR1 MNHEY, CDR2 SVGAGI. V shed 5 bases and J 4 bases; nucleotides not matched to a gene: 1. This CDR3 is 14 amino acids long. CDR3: CASSRDRGTGELFF. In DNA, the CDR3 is TGTGCCAGCAGTCGGGACAGGGGCACCGGGGAGCTGTTTTTT.

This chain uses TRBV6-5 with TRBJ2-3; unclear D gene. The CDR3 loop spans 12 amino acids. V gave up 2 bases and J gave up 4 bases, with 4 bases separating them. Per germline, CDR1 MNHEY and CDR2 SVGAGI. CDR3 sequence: CASSYSPDTQYF. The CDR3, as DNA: TGTGCCAGCAGTTACAGCCCAGATACGCAGTATTTT.

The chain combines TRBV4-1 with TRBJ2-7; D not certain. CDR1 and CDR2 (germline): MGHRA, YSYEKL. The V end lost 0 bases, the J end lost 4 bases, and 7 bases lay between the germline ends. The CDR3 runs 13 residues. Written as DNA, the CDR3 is TGCGCCAGCAGCCAAGAGACACCTTACGAGCAGTACTTC. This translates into CASSQETPYEQYF.

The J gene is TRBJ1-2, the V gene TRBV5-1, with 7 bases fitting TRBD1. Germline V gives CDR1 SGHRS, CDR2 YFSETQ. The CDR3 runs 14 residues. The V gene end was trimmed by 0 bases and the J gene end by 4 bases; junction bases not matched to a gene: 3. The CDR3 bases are TGCGCCAGCAGCTTGGGACAGGGCTTCTATGGCTACACCTTC. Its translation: CASSLGQGFYGYTF.

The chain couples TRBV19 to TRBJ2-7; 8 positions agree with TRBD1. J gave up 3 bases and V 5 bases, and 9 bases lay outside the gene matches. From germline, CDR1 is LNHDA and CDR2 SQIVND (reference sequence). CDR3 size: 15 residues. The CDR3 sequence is CASSAGTGPFYEQYF. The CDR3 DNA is TGTGCCAGTAGTGCCGGGACAGGACCTTTCTACGAGCAGTACTTC.

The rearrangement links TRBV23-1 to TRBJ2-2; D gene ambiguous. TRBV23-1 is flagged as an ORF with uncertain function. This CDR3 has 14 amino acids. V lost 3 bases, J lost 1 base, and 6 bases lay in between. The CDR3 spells CASSQPGNTGELFF. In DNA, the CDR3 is TGCGCCAGCAGTCAGCCGGGGAACACCGGGGAGCTGTTTTTT.

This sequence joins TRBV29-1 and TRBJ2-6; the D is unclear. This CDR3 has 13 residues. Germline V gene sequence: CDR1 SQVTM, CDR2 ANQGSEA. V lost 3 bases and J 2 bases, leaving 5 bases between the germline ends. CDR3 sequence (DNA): TGCAGCGTTGAGACACCTGGGGCCAACGTCCTGACTTTC. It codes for CSVETPGANVLTF.